This TCR beta chain was captured by sequencing in a study of shared clonotypes between healthy human individuals. Study context: Donors had three CD4 naive, three CD4 memory, two CD8 naive and one CD8 memory plate apiece. Broader study findings: Sequencing of the sorted subsets was shown by rarefaction to be incomplete despite large depth. Approximately 4.6% of naive CD4 clonotypes were shared across a few donors.

Sequencing was performed with immunoSEQ multiplex PCR; in TCRdb, only in-frame clones are kept and a portion is missing. Of 2,100,000 or so clones listed, more than 90% are singletons. CDR1 and CDR2 from the germline V gene are SNHLY and FYNNEI. Trimming removed 6 bases from V and 7 bases from J, with 12 bases in between. This CDR3 has 12 amino acids. A word on this clone: As yet, its antigen is unknown.

The sequence derives from a man younger than 35 in good health. The chain carries TRBV2 and TRBJ1-1; D perhaps matches TRBD1 (5 bases). The specimen was naive CD4+ T cells sorted from blood. Stated subset: CD45RA+ positively selected. The chain's CDR3 is CASRMEGSEAFF. The CDR3 bases are TGTGCCAGCAGGATGGAGGGGAGTGAAGCTTTCTTT.